This entry is about one T cell receptor beta chain. Individuals having autoimmune disease history or systemic immunosuppression were not enrolled. This sample is drawn from a study of OX40 agonist ivuxolimab in advanced cancers. In the study overall: Patients were roughly 83% male with ages roughly 20 to 90, mean roughly 64.

This table comes from immunoSEQ multiplex PCR, and its TCRdb copy is limited to in-frame clones, with some not included. The data contain roughly 80,000 clones, about 81% of them seen just once; the ten biggest clones take up around 7%. The CDR3 runs 14 residues. V was trimmed by 3 bases and J by 5 bases, leaving 16 bases between them. Germline CDR1 is SQVTM and CDR2 is ANQGSEA. The clonotype originates from an adult with an advanced solid tumor such as melanoma, head and neck, liver or kidney cancer. This chain joins TRBV29-1 and TRBJ2-5; tentative D call: TRBD1 (6 bases). The material sequenced was CD4+ or CD8+ T cells sorted from blood, taken in a trial of the OX40 agonist ivuxolimab. CDR3 in DNA: TGCAGCGTTGATCCAGGGGACCCCTGGGAGACCCAGTACTTC. Protein sequence: CSVDPGDPWETQYF.